This TCR beta chain was observed in a study of T cell repertoires in cytomegalovirus infection. Across the whole study: From public TCR beta signatures came an indication of both CMV infection and matching HLA type. General observations from the study: Identification of carriers of CMV plus the relevant HLA was achieved through cumulative public TCR beta family frequency. Dominating the ex vivo response were HLA-C-restricted CMV-specific TCR beta clonotypes.

In this sample, this clonotype turned up a few times. Its antigen is undetermined. MiXCR, applied by TCRdb to the reads, yields one record per CDR3 protein. The data contain fewer than 150,000 distinct CDR3 sequences, around 30% of them singletons. V was pared by 3 bases and J by 9 bases, with 11 bases of the junction left unmatched. Per germline, CDR1 LGHNA and CDR2 YNFKEQ. The CDR3 has 15 amino acids. This sample comprised CD8+ T cells from cultured PBMCs, obtained from culture after CMV antigen stimulation. The J gene is TRBJ2-1, the V gene TRBV4-2, with 7 bases matching TRBD2. The source is a human donor in good health (CMV status not recorded). Some clones in this sample may be carry-over from other donors' samples. The CDR3 spells CASSQSGTMLIEQFF. As DNA, the CDR3 is TGTGCCAGCAGCCAGTCCGGGACTATGTTAATTGAGCAGTTCTTC.